The 7 T cell receptor beta chains below were found in one sample sequenced in a study of blood T cell repertoires in COVID-19. Using immunoSEQ multiplex PCR, the repertoire was profiled, and TCRdb retains in-frame clones only, with some absent. Of about 300,000 clones in the sample, less than 85% are singletons; the top ten hold under 3%. Material for sequencing was PBMCs or T cells enriched from blood (not recorded which). The receptors stem from a woman between 50 and 59 years old who had recovered from COVID-19.

The gene calls are TRBV5-6 and TRBJ2-1; D unclear. Germline V gene lookup returns CDR1 SGHDT and CDR2 YYEEEE. The CDR3 consists of 15 residues. Trimming removed 2 bases at V and 0 bases at J, with 9 bases between. The CDR3 nucleotides read TGTGCCAGCAGCTTTGGAGTGACCTCCTACAATGAGCAGTTCTTC. Amino acid sequence: CASSFGVTSYNEQFF. Complete variable domain (other parts from reference TRBV5-6 and TRBJ2-1): DAGVTQSPTHLIKTRGQQVTLRCSPKSGHDTVSWYQQALGQGPQFIFQYYEEEERQRGNFPDRFSGHQFPNYSSELNVNALLLGDSALYLCASSFGVTSYNEQFFGPGTRLTVL.

J is TRBJ1-1 and V is TRBV18; the D is unclear. The CDR3 has 13 residues. Germline CDR1 KGHSH, CDR2 LQKENI. V lost 6 bases and J 4 bases, leaving 12 bases between the germline ends. The CDR3 loop is CASSWERGTEAFF. CDR3 nucleotides: TGTGCCAGCTCCTGGGAGAGAGGCACTGAAGCTTTCTTT.

The chain recombines TRBV27 with TRBJ1-2; D gene unclear. CDR3 length: 13 amino acids. V was shortened by 5 bases and J by 5 bases, with 12 bases between the two germline ends. Germline values: CDR1 MNHEY, CDR2 SMNVEV (reference sequence). The CDR3 DNA reads as TGTGCCAGCAGTCCAGCGGGGTGGTATGGCTACACCTTC. It encodes CASSPAGWYGYTF.

This chain links TRBV9 with TRBJ2-3, with D possibly being TRBD2 (6 bases). The length of the CDR3 is 17 residues. CDR1 and CDR2 from the germline V gene are SGDLS and YYNGEE. V was pared by 0 bases and J by 2 bases, with 16 bases between. CDR3 in DNA: TGTGCCAGCAGCGTAGAGGTGGGAGGAGGGGCCACAGATACGCAGTATTTT. Its translation is CASSVEVGGGATDTQYF.

This chain joins TRBV27 and TRBJ1-1; no clear D gene. V lost 5 bases, J lost 5 bases, and 9 bases lay in between. Germline loops: CDR1 MNHEY, CDR2 SMNVEV (reference sequence). This CDR3 is 12 amino acids long. CDR3: CASSRLGTEAFF. CDR3 DNA sequence: TGTGCCAGCAGTCGACTAGGTACTGAAGCTTTCTTT.

This chain joins TRBV30 and TRBJ1-5; no clear D. The CDR3 has 14 residues. The germline V gene has CDR1 GTSNPN and CDR2 SVGIG (reference sequence). Trimming removed 2 bases from V and 9 bases from J, with 17 bases in between. The chain's CDR3 is CAWSPPDYTGPQHF. CDR3 DNA sequence: TGTGCCTGGAGTCCCCCGGACTACACGGGGCCCCAGCATTTT.

V is TRBV5-5 and J is TRBJ1-6; D gene ambiguous. The CDR3 spans 12 residues. Looked up from germline, CDR1 is SGHKS and CDR2 is YYEKEE (reference sequence). V gave up 0 bases and J gave up 10 bases, with 5 bases separating them. CDR3 in amino acids: CASSLVESPLHF. The CDR3 DNA is TGTGCCAGCAGCTTGGTTGAGTCACCCCTCCACTTT.